This paragraph covers one TCR beta chain sequence. Profiling relied on immunoSEQ multiplex PCR, and the TCRdb table lists in-frame clones only, not all of them. Here the sample spans 200,000 to 300,000 clones, about 81% being singletons. The V gene's germline CDR1 is SEHNR and CDR2 FQNEAQ (reference sequence). Trimming cost V 6 bases and J 2 bases; bases outside gene matches: 7. The CDR3 has 15 amino acids. The sample originates from a study of blood T cell repertoires in COVID-19. The wider study: PBMCs, B-cell-depleted T cells, or T cells were the source of the cDNA or gDNA that made up the material.

This TCR was sampled from a woman aged 55-69 years with active or convalescent COVID-19. This chain joins TRBV7-9 and TRBJ1-2; TRBD1 matches at 9 bases. Sequenced material: peripheral blood. The CDR3 spells CASRSGTGKNYGYTF. The CDR3, as DNA: TGTGCCAGCAGATCCGGGACAGGGAAAAACTATGGCTACACCTTC. The entire variable domain, with the rest obtained from reference TRBV7-9 and TRBJ1-2, is as follows: DTGVSQNPRHKITKRGQNVTFRCDPISEHNRLYWYRQTLGQGPEFLTYFQNEAQLEKSRLLSDRFSAERPKGSFSTLEIQRTEQGDSAMYLCASRSGTGKNYGYTFGSGTRLTVV.